This entry lists 7 T cell receptor beta chains sequenced from one sample in a study of patients and donors after allogeneic stem cell transplantation. One entry per CDR3 protein, called by TCRdb with MiXCR from the RT-PCR reads. Here the sample spans around 170,000 distinct CDR3 sequences, about 24% being singletons. Sequencing was done on a sample of blood, either unsorted or a sorted T cell fraction (not recorded which). These receptors all stem from a human donor who was either an allogeneic HSCT recipient or a stem cell or donor lymphocyte infusion donor (not recorded which). It is not recorded whose cells these are; they may come from a transplant donor.

The chain's CDR3 is CASSFVGTMNTEAFF. CDR3 sequence (DNA): TGCGCCAGCAGCTTTGTGGGCACCATGAACACTGAAGCTTTCTTT. The chain recombines TRBV5-1 with TRBJ1-1; no clear D. V lost 2 bases and J 0 bases, leaving 11 bases between the germline ends. The CDR3 extends over 15 amino acids. The germline V gene encodes CDR1 SGHRS and CDR2 YFSETQ.

There are a few counts of this clonotype. The J gene is TRBJ2-1, the V gene TRBV4-1; TRBD1 might be the D (6 bases). Trimming stripped 0 bases from V and 9 bases from J, with 18 bases between. This CDR3 has 16 residues. Per the germline V gene, CDR1 is MGHRA and CDR2 is YSYEKL. This chain's CDR3 is CASSQDNNKGVLEQFF. DNA for the CDR3: TGCGCCAGCAGCCAAGATAATAATAAGGGGGTGCTTGAGCAGTTCTTC.

This chain joins TRBV30 and TRBJ1-1, with D unresolved. The CDR3 extends over 13 amino acids. Germline lookup yields CDR1 GTSNPN and CDR2 SVGIG (reference sequence). The V end was cut by 7 bases, the J end by 0 bases, with 12 bases between. The CDR3 region has the DNA TGTGCCTCCCCAGGACGGGTGAACACTGAAGCTTTCTTT. This sequence encodes CASPGRVNTEAFF.

CDR3 amino acids: CASSEFGRDEQYF. In DNA, the CDR3 is TGTGCCAGCAGTGAATTCGGCAGGGACGAGCAGTACTTC. The chain recombines TRBV25-1 with TRBJ2-7; perhaps TRBD1 as D (5 bases). V was pared by 1 base and J by 5 bases, with 9 bases between. Germline V CDR1 and CDR2: MGHDK, SYGVNS. The CDR3 is 13 residues long.

This clonotype was seen at least ten times. Mismatch with germline at one junction end may stem from a read error. V is TRBV5-1 and J is TRBJ1-1; 7 bases map to TRBD1. The length of the CDR3 is 14 residues. The germline CDR1 and CDR2 sequences are SGHRS and YFSETQ. The CDR3 DNA reads TGTGCCAGCAGCCCTGGGACAGCCAACACTGAAGCTTTCTTT. This encodes CASSPGTANTEAFF.

In its sample, this clonotype was seen many times. The chain carries TRBV12-3 or TRBV12-4 and TRBJ1-5; D is possibly TRBD1 (5 bases). With 2 bases removed from V and 2 bases from J, the gap between germline ends came to 10 bases. This CDR3 is built from 15 residues. The CDR3 region has the DNA TGTGCCAGCAGTTTATTTCTAGGGGGCAATCAGCCCCAGCATTTT. It specifies CASSLFLGGNQPQHF.

This clonotype was picked up many times. The J gene is TRBJ1-1, the V gene TRBV20-1; a weak D match, TRBD1 (5 bases). Trimming pared 5 bases from V and 4 bases from J, leaving 8 bases between. Germline CDR1 DFQATT, CDR2 SNEGSKA (reference sequence). CDR3 size: 11 residues. Here the CDR3 DNA reads TGCAGTGCTGAGGGGACCACTGAAGCTTTCTTT. Amino acids: CSAEGTTEAFF.